This T cell receptor (beta chain) was captured in a study of shared clonotypes between healthy human individuals. Between the trimmed V and J ends, which lost 11 bases and 2 bases, there was a span of 16 bases. Germline V gene lookup returns CDR1 MNHEY and CDR2 SVGAGI. The CDR3 covers 14 residues. Naive CD8 cells comprised CD45RO-negative, CCR7-positively selected cells, excluding terminally differentiated effector memory CD45RA+ cells. Donors were healthy HIV-negative adults without recent acute infections or vaccinations. Some clones are missing from TCRdb's copy, which holds only in-frame ones; the method was immunoSEQ multiplex PCR. The repertoire has around 1.9 million clones, around 93% of them found once; the top ten carry approximately 1.7%.

Sequencing was carried out using naive CD8+ T cells from PBMCs. The chain recombines TRBV6-5 with TRBJ1-3; TRBD1 is a possible D gene (6 bases). The receptor was derived from a man aged 18 to 35 in good health. Some clones in this sample may be carry-over from other donors' samples. The CDR3 reads CAARRGGPGNTIYF. The CDR3 nucleotides read TGTGCCGCTCGAAGGGGGGGCCCTGGAAACACCATATATTTT.